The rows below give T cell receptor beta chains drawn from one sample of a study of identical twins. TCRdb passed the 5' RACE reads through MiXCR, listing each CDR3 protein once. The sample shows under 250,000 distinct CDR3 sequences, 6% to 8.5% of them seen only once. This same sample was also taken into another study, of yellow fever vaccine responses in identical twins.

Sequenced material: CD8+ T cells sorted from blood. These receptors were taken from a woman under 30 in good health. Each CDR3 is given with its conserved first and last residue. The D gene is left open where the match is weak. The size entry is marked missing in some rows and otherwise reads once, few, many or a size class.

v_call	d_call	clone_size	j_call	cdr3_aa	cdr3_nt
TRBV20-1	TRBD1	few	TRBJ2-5	CSNLPGQGTQETQYF	TGCAGTAACCTCCCCGGACAGGGGACTCAAGAGACCCAGTACTTC
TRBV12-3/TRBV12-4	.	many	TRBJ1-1	CASIPGGGNTEAFF	TGTGCCAGCATCCCGGGGGGGGGCAACACTGAAGCTTTCTTT
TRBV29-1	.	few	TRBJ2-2	CSVDKGMTGANTGELFF	TGCAGCGTTGATAAAGGGATGACAGGAGCGAACACCGGGGAGCTGTTTTTT
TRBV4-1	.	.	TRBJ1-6	CASSQDISVNSPLHF	TGCGCCAGCAGCCAAGACATCAGCGTAAATTCACCCCTCCACTTT
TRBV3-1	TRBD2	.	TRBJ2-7	CASSQASGSGRVYEQYF	TGTGCCAGCAGCCAAGCTAGCGGGAGTGGCAGGGTCTACGAGCAGTACTTC
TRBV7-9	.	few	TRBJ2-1	CASSLEYRDEQFF	TGTGCCAGCAGCTTAGAGTATAGGGATGAGCAGTTCTTC
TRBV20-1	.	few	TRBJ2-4	CSAKLVDIQYF	TGCAGTGCGAAACTCGTAGACATTCAGTACTTC
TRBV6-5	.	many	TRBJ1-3	CASSYNQGPGNTIYF	TGTGCCAGCAGTTACAACCAGGGCCCTGGAAACACCATATATTTT
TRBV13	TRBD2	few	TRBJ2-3	CASSLGVAGDPDTQYF	TGTGCCAGCAGCTTAGGGGTAGCGGGGGACCCAGATACGCAGTATTTT
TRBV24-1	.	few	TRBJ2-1	CATSDFGPDRQFF	TGTGCCACCAGTGATTTCGGCCCCGACCGGCAGTTCTTC
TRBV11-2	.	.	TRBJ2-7	CASSLVGGSTLLEQYF	TGTGCCAGCAGCTTAGTCGGAGGTTCTACCCTACTCGAGCAGTACTTC
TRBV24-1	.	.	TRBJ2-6	CATSDWSGTGANVLTF	TGTGCCACCAGTGATTGGTCCGGCACTGGGGCCAACGTCCTGACTTTC
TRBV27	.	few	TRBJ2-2	CASRTGNTGELFF	TGTGCCAGCCGTACAGGGAACACCGGGGAGCTGTTTTTT
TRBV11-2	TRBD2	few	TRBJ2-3	CASSLVASGATDTQYF	TGTGCCAGCAGCTTAGTTGCGAGCGGGGCCACAGATACGCAGTATTTT
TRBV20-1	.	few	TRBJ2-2	CSARGPAWGMGGELFF	TGCAGTGCTAGAGGTCCTGCGTGGGGGATGGGCGGGGAGCTGTTTTTT
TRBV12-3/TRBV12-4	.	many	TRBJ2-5	CASRDTWDRRTETQYF	TGTGCCAGCAGGGACACCTGGGACCGAAGGACGGAGACCCAGTACTTC
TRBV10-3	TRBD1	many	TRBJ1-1	CAISDRGQGLNTEAFF	TGTGCCATCAGTGACCGGGGACAGGGCTTGAACACTGAAGCTTTCTTT
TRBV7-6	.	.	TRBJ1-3	CASWAAGNTIYF	TGTGCCAGCTGGGCAGCTGGAAACACCATATATTTT
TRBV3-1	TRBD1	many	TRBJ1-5	CASSQDPAGGGNQPQHF	TGTGCCAGCAGCCAAGATCCCGCAGGGGGAGGCAATCAGCCCCAGCATTTT
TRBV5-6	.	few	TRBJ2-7	CASSWGAYEQYF	TGTGCCAGCAGCTGGGGGGCCTACGAGCAGTACTTC
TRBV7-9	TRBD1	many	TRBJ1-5	CASSLVGTVNQPQHF	TGTGCCAGCAGCTTAGTGGGGACAGTCAATCAGCCCCAGCATTTT
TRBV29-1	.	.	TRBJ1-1	CSVGTDKNTEAFF	TGCAGCGTTGGGACAGACAAGAACACTGAAGCTTTCTTT
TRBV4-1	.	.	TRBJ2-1	CASSPGSGRGDYNEQFF	TGCGCCAGCAGCCCCGGGAGTGGTCGCGGCGACTACAATGAGCAGTTCTTC
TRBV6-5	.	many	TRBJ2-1	CASSYGAPSAIYNEQFF	TGTGCCAGCAGTTACGGGGCCCCATCAGCTATTTACAATGAGCAGTTCTTC
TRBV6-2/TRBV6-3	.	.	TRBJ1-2	CASSYWSPGTSLGYGYTF	TGTGCCAGCAGTTATTGGAGTCCAGGGACCTCTTTGGGCTATGGCTACACCTTC
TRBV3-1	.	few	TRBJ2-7	CASSPGGRGHSYEQYF	TGTGCCAGCAGCCCGGGGGGGAGGGGGCACTCCTACGAGCAGTACTTC
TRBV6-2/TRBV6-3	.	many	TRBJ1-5	CASSPRGYSNQPQHF	TGTGCCAGCAGCCCTAGGGGGTATAGCAATCAGCCCCAGCATTTT